This T cell receptor (beta chain) was recorded in a study of T cell responses to AZD1222 COVID-19 vaccine. Whole-study context: It was second doses at about 4 or about 12 weeks that were pooled. Study-wide points: The donor cohort was predominantly white British with a female majority, and clonal diversity may have been underestimated. Of spike-specific TCRs, nearly half reportedly target regions left unmutated in variants.

The repertoire was sequenced with immunoSEQ multiplex PCR; TCRdb's copy has only in-frame clones and lacks some. The table records some 90,000 clones, 65% to 90% of them present only once. Concerning this clone itself: Its antigen is unidentified.

V lost 5 bases, J lost 0 bases, and 8 bases lay in between. The CDR3 sequence is 14 residues long. Germline V gene data show CDR1 as SGHTA and CDR2 as FQGNSA. The specimen was peripheral blood, collected on day 0 of AZD1222 vaccination. This receptor was taken from an adult in good health. The chain carries TRBV7-2 and TRBJ1-3, with D hard to call. CDR3 DNA: TGTGCCAGCAGCCCAACCCACTCTGGAAACACCATATATTTT. Translation: CASSPTHSGNTIYF.